This T cell receptor (beta chain) is drawn from a study of blood T cells in healthy people across ages. On the study more broadly: About one barcoded beta molecule per two T cells was captured by template switching. General study results and limits: Donors of long life had a larger count of naive CD4+ cells and greater diversity than aged donors.

This clonotype came up a few times. Its specificity is not known. The germline CDR1 and CDR2 sequences are SNHLY and FYNNEI. Trimming cost V 2 bases and J 5 bases, with 9 bases left between them. The CDR3 is made up of 13 amino acids. Then a second PCR, running about 6 to 11 cycles, was carried out with a sample-barcoded 5' primer and a J-beta primer mix. Every sample produced at least 3 million CDR3-containing paired-end reads. TCRdb itself ran the 5' RACE reads through MiXCR, one entry per CDR3 protein. The sample consists of roughly 1,700,000 distinct CDR3 sequences, approximately 30% of them appearing once. In terms of origin and age, donors were healthy Caucasian individuals from Russia aged about 6 to 95.

This TCR derives from a woman aged 25 to 45 in good health. Sequencing used blood. V is TRBV2 and J is TRBJ1-2; D is undetermined. The CDR3 bases are TGTGCCAGCAGTGAAAGTGTAGGGTATGGCTACACCTTC. It codes for CASSESVGYGYTF.